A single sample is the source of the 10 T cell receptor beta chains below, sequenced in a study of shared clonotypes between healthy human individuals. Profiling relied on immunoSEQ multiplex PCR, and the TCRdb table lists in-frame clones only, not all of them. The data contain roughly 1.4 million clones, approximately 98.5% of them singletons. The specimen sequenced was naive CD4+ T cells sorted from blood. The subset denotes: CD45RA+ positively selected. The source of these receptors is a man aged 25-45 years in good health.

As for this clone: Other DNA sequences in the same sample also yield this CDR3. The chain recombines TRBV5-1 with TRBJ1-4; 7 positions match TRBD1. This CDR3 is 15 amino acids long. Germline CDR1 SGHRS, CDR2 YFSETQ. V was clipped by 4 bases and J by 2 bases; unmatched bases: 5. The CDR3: CASSPPGGTNEKLFF. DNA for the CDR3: TGCGCCAGCAGCCCCCCAGGGGGGACTAATGAAAAACTGTTTTTT.

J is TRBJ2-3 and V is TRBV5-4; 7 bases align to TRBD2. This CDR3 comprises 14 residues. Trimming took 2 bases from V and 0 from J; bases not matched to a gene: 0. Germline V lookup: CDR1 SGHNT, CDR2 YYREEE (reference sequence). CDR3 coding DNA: TGTGCCAGCAGCTTACTAGCGAGCACAGATACGCAGTATTTT. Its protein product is CASSLLASTDTQYF.

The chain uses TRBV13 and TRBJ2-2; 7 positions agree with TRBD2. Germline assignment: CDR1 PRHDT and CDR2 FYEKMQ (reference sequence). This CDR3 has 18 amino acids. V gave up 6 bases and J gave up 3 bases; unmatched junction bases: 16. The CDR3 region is CASSRYSGPQRDTGELFF. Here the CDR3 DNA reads TGTGCCAGCAGTCGATATAGCGGGCCCCAAAGAGACACCGGGGAGCTGTTTTTT.

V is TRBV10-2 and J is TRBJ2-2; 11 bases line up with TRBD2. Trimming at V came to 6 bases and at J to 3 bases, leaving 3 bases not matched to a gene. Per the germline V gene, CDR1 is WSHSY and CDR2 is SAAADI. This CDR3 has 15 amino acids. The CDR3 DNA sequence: TGCGCCAGCAGGCTAGCGGGAGGATACACCGGGGAGCTGTTTTTT. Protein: CASRLAGGYTGELFF.

CDR3: CASKAGRVTQPQHF. The CDR3 DNA reads as TGTGCCAGCAAGGCCGGGAGGGTAACTCAGCCCCAGCATTTT. The chain is built from TRBV6-5 and TRBJ1-5; unclear D gene. This CDR3 has 14 residues. V lost 7 bases and J lost 6, with 16 bases in between. Germline V lookup: CDR1 MNHEY, CDR2 SVGAGI.

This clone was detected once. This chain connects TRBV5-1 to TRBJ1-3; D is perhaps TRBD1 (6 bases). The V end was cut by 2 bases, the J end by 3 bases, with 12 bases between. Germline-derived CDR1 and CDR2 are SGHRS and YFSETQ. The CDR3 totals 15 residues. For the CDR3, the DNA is TGCGCCAGCAGCTTTGACAGGAAGAGTGGAAACACCATATATTTT. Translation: CASSFDRKSGNTIYF.

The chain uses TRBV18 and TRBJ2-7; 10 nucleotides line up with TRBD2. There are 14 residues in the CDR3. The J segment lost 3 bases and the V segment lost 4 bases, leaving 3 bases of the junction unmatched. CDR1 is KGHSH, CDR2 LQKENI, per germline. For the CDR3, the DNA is TGTGCCAGCTCACGACTAGCGGGTATCTACGAGCAGTACTTC. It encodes CASSRLAGIYEQYF.

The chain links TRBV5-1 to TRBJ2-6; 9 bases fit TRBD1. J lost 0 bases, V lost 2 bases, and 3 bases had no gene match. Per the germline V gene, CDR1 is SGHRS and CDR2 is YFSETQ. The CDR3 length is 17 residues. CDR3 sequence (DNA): TGCGCCAGCAGCTTCTGGGACAGGGACTCTGGGGCCAACGTCCTGACTTTC. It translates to CASSFWDRDSGANVLTF. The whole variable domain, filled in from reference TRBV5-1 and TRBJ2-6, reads KAGVTQTPRYLIKTRGQQVTLSCSPISGHRSVSWYQQTPGQGLQFLFEYFSETQRNKGNFPGRFSGRQFSNSRSEMNVSTLELGDSALYLCASSFWDRDSGANVLTFGAGSRLTVL.

The CDR3 bases are TGCAGCGTTGGGATAGCGGGAGGGACAGATACGCAGTATTTT. Amino acids: CSVGIAGGTDTQYF. V and J are TRBV29-1 and TRBJ2-3; 11 bases are shared with TRBD2. CDR3 length: 14 residues. Germline trimming cut 4 bases from V and 3 bases from J; bases unmatched to any gene: 3. Germline-derived CDR1 and CDR2 are SQVTM and ANQGSEA.

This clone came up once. This chain's CDR3 is CASSFNTGETQYF. DNA of the CDR3: TGTGCCAGCAGCTTTAATACGGGGGAGACCCAGTACTTC. The V call is TRBV7-9, the J call TRBJ2-5; weak D call: TRBD2 (5 bases). Germline assignment: CDR1 SEHNR and CDR2 FQNEAQ (reference sequence). V dropped 3 bases and J dropped 5 bases, with 10 bases sitting between them. The CDR3 covers 13 residues.